The TCR beta chain described here comes from a study of blood T cell repertoires in COVID-19 (dated by TCRdb to about 2020). Concerning the study at large: Samples covering the acute and convalescent phases of COVID-19 were provided by collaborators in the United States, Italy and Spain. Deeply sampled blood TCRbeta repertoires from subjects exposed to, actively infected with, or recovered from COVID-19 were included in the dataset. Samples were obtained from the ongoing ImmuneRACE study (first 160 participants) and from about 1,300 subjects provided by 6 global collaborators. HLA class I and class II types, where available, came from metadata supplied by the sample provider rather than from assay-based typing. The sample metadata nearly always contained a de-identified subject ID, COVID-19 status, age in years and sex. A freely available public database, intended as a resource for researchers studying the immune response to SARS-CoV-2, is where the repertoires were released. The material from the prospective study consisted of cDNA or gDNA derived from T cells, B-cell-depleted T cells, or PBMCs. What the research found in general, with its limitations: The amount of clinical and demographic metadata varied by source and participant and was provided uncurated.

Deletion took 10 bases off V and 4 bases off J, with a span of 16 bases between the germline ends. The germline V gene sets CDR1 to MDHEN and CDR2 to SYDVKM. Including cysteine and phenylalanine, the CDR3 has 13 amino acids. Of all the DNA, just the CDR3 is kept, 39 bases in frame from base 1. TCRbeta CDR3 regions were amplified from genomic DNA using the immunoSEQ Assay, a bias-controlled multiplex PCR. Under the source paper's analysis protocol: The number of nucleated cells in each sample was estimated by amplification of reference gene primers within the assay. Sequence reads were collapsed and filtered to measure the absolute abundance of every unique TCRbeta CDR3 rearrangement. Productive Simpson clonality was computed per sample as the square root of Simpson's diversity index over productive rearrangements. TCRdb carries this immuneACCESS record with in-frame sequences only. Its versions omit some clonotypes, under half of them owing to an unresolved V gene in the studies checked, with the rest unexplained. V and J calls and clone size are those listed in that table; D and trimming were worked out from the DNA. The table for this sample lists over 200,000 clones; around nine tenths of them were counted only once. The top ten clonotypes cover around 2.9% of the sample.

Each collaborating institution followed its own protocols to collect whole blood in K2EDTA tubes. Collaborator samples were shipped for TCRbeta analysis as frozen whole blood, isolated PBMCs, or DNA extracted from either sample type. On this clone: Its antigen is unknown. It has no much larger one-base neighbor in the sample; base qualities were not kept.

The receptor was derived from a woman aged 60-70 years with acute or convalescent COVID-19. The rearranged chain carries TRBV28 and TRBJ1-2; a weak D assignment points to TRBD1 (6 bases agree). Sequencing used peripheral blood. The DNA sequence follows: TGTGCCACTAGAACAGGGTCTAGCTATGGCTACACCTTC. Its protein product is CATRTGSSYGYTF.